The entry that follows covers one T cell receptor beta chain sequence. Its antigen is unknown. From germline, CDR1 is SEHNR and CDR2 FQNEAQ (reference sequence). This CDR3 has 14 amino acids. Trimming shortened V by 3 bases and J by 0 bases, and 5 bases separated the two germline ends. The study ran its PCR with 60 Vbeta and 13 Jbeta primers. Method: immunoSEQ multiplex PCR; TCRdb's copy keeps in-frame clones and lacks some. Seen here are over 200,000 clones, about 81% observed once, and the top ten hold nearly 6%. This sample is part of a study of cytomegalovirus exposure and HLA in healthy donors. Whole-study results and caveats: Reports showed the classifier diagnosing cytomegalovirus status with high specificity and sensitivity. Serostatus for CMV was the only available immune exposure information. In a later analysis, most CMV-associated TCR beta chains appeared HLA-restricted.

The source is a man aged 40-49 years in good health and CMV-seropositive. The material sequenced was PBMCs. This rearrangement joins TRBV7-9 to TRBJ2-2; possibly TRBD1 for D (5 bases). CDR3 sequence: CASSLTANTGELFF. The DNA for the CDR3 is TGTGCCAGCAGCTTGACAGCGAACACCGGGGAGCTGTTTTTT.